This TCR beta chain was sequenced during a study of naive and memory T cell subsets. Overall study results and limits: This RNA-based method may be sensitive to activation-related transcript changes.

The SP2 primer and nested alpha and beta constant region primers amplified ligated cDNA in four rounds. Reverse transcription of blood and skin TCR RNA was primed at alpha and beta constant regions. TCRdb re-called the 5' RACE reads with MiXCR, one entry per CDR3 protein. The sample contains some 60,000 distinct CDR3 sequences, more than 6% of which appear only once. With V trimmed by 5 bases and J by 9 bases, 6 bases remained unmatched. Germline lookup yields CDR1 SGHVS and CDR2 FQNEAQ. CDR3 length: 15 amino acids. This clonotype appeared a few times. The antigen is undetermined. TCR cDNA received a 3' ligated oligonucleotide that carried a UMI. Whole-blood samples were about 2.5 ml of peripheral blood from healthy adult volunteers. Unsorted total RNA, roughly 1 to 1,100 ng, was DNase treated before reverse transcription.

This sequence was found in a female donor in good health. V usage is TRBV7-8 and J usage is TRBJ2-1; 14 nucleotides agree with TRBD2. The CDR3, as DNA: TGTGCCAGCAGCGGGACTAGCGGGAGAACGGGTGAGCAGTTCTTC. This codes for CASSGTSGRTGEQFF.